This is a list of T cell receptor beta chains from one sample in a study of response to subunit inactivated influenza vaccine. MiXCR was run by TCRdb on the RT-PCR reads, yielding one entry per CDR3 protein. The table records approximately 500,000 distinct CDR3 sequences, 13% to 15% of them present only once. This sample comprised PBMCs from blood, obtained approximately 13 days after vaccination. These receptors were obtained from a man in his fifties who received an inactivated influenza vaccine. Both conserved end residues are part of each CDR3. D genes are given only for firm matches. A row's size may be missing; if present it is once, few, many or a size class.

abundance: -; v_gene: TRBV5-1; d_gene: TRBD2; j_gene: TRBJ2-1; CDR3aa: CASSLLLAGGRRNEQFF; CDR3nt: TGCGCCAGCAGCTTATTACTAGCGGGAGGGCGTCGGAATGAGCAGTTCTTC
abundance: -; v_gene: TRBV20-1; d_gene: -; j_gene: TRBJ2-5; CDR3aa: CSARERLFLQETQYF; CDR3nt: TGCAGTGCTAGAGAAAGACTTTTCCTCCAAGAGACCCAGTACTTC
abundance: few; v_gene: TRBV20-1; d_gene: TRBD2; j_gene: TRBJ2-3; CDR3aa: CSAIRLARTTDTQYF; CDR3nt: TGCAGTGCCATTAGACTAGCACGGACCACAGATACGCAGTATTTT
abundance: many; v_gene: TRBV5-1; d_gene: -; j_gene: TRBJ2-2; CDR3aa: CASSPRTDTGELFF; CDR3nt: TGCGCCAGCAGCCCACGGACAGACACCGGGGAGCTGTTTTTT
abundance: -; v_gene: TRBV12-3/TRBV12-4; d_gene: -; j_gene: TRBJ1-2; CDR3aa: CASSNRNLYSGYTF; CDR3nt: TGTGCCAGCAGTAACAGGAACCTTTACTCTGGCTACACCTTC
abundance: many; v_gene: TRBV12-3/TRBV12-4; d_gene: -; j_gene: TRBJ1-6; CDR3aa: CASSLGNSPLHF; CDR3nt: TGTGCCAGCAGTTTAGGGAATTCACCCCTCCACTTT
abundance: once; v_gene: TRBV12-3/TRBV12-4; d_gene: -; j_gene: TRBJ2-3; CDR3aa: CAIAGRKLPDTQYF; CDR3nt: TGTGCCATCGCGGGGAGAAAATTACCAGATACGCAGTATTTT
abundance: many; v_gene: TRBV7-2; d_gene: -; j_gene: TRBJ2-5; CDR3aa: CASTMRGKETQYF; CDR3nt: TGTGCCAGCACCATGAGGGGAAAAGAGACCCAGTACTTC
abundance: few; v_gene: TRBV10-3; d_gene: TRBD1; j_gene: TRBJ1-1; CDR3aa: CAISEDRGLRALPEAFF; CDR3nt: TGTGCCATCAGTGAGGACAGGGGGCTACGGGCACTACCTGAAGCTTTCTTT
abundance: few; v_gene: TRBV28; d_gene: -; j_gene: TRBJ2-2; CDR3aa: CASRLPGSSGELFF; CDR3nt: TGTGCCAGCAGGCTACCCGGCTCATCCGGGGAGCTGTTTTTT
abundance: many; v_gene: TRBV6-2/TRBV6-3; d_gene: -; j_gene: TRBJ2-1; CDR3aa: CASSGRDNEQFF; CDR3nt: TGTGCCAGCAGTGGCAGGGACAATGAGCAGTTCTTC
abundance: few; v_gene: TRBV7-2; d_gene: -; j_gene: TRBJ2-3; CDR3aa: CASSLISGTDTQYF; CDR3nt: TGTGCCAGCAGCTTAATCTCTGGGACAGATACGCAGTATTTT
abundance: few; v_gene: TRBV6-1; d_gene: -; j_gene: TRBJ1-6; CDR3aa: CASSDPMGRYNSPLHF; CDR3nt: TGTGCCAGCAGTGACCCGATGGGGCGATATAATTCACCCCTCCACTTT
abundance: -; v_gene: TRBV12-3/TRBV12-4; d_gene: -; j_gene: TRBJ1-3; CDR3aa: CASASSGNTIYF; CDR3nt: TGTGCCAGCGCGTCCTCTGGAAACACCATATATTTT
abundance: -; v_gene: TRBV6-5; d_gene: -; j_gene: TRBJ2-7; CDR3aa: CASSYSLGHRDYEQYF; CDR3nt: TGTGCCAGCAGTTACTCTTTGGGACATCGTGACTACGAGCAGTACTTC
abundance: few; v_gene: TRBV12-3/TRBV12-4; d_gene: -; j_gene: TRBJ2-7; CDR3aa: CASSFGPVYEQYF; CDR3nt: TGTGCCAGCAGTTTTGGGCCCGTCTACGAGCAGTACTTC
abundance: many; v_gene: TRBV30; d_gene: TRBD1; j_gene: TRBJ2-7; CDR3aa: CAWSVYPTGSSYEQYF; CDR3nt: TGTGCCTGGAGTGTGTACCCGACAGGGAGCTCCTACGAGCAGTACTTC
abundance: -; v_gene: TRBV12-3/TRBV12-4; d_gene: TRBD2; j_gene: TRBJ2-1; CDR3aa: CASRWGSGAEQFF; CDR3nt: TGTGCCAGCAGATGGGGTAGCGGGGCTGAGCAGTTCTTC
abundance: -; v_gene: TRBV28; d_gene: -; j_gene: TRBJ2-1; CDR3aa: CASTPGGHYNEQFF; CDR3nt: TGTGCCAGCACCCCCGGGGGCCACTACAATGAGCAGTTCTTC
abundance: many; v_gene: TRBV12-3/TRBV12-4; d_gene: -; j_gene: TRBJ2-5; CDR3aa: CASSLRLQETQYF; CDR3nt: TGTGCCAGCAGTTTAAGGCTACAAGAGACCCAGTACTTC
abundance: -; v_gene: TRBV6-2/TRBV6-3; d_gene: TRBD1; j_gene: TRBJ1-1; CDR3aa: CASSGTVSEAFF; CDR3nt: TGTGCCAGCAGTGGGACAGTCTCCGAAGCTTTCTTT
abundance: few; v_gene: TRBV28; d_gene: -; j_gene: TRBJ1-1; CDR3aa: CASSLGRGSGTEAFF; CDR3nt: TGTGCCAGCAGTTTAGGTAGGGGTTCGGGCACTGAAGCTTTCTTT
abundance: -; v_gene: TRBV5-1; d_gene: -; j_gene: TRBJ1-2; CDR3aa: CASSLAGRGSGYTF; CDR3nt: TGCGCCAGCAGCTTGGCCGGGAGGGGAAGTGGCTACACCTTC
abundance: few; v_gene: TRBV7-2; d_gene: -; j_gene: TRBJ2-7; CDR3aa: CASSFSGQTYEQYF; CDR3nt: TGTGCCAGCAGCTTCTCTGGGCAAACCTACGAGCAGTACTTC
abundance: few; v_gene: TRBV5-6; d_gene: -; j_gene: TRBJ1-2; CDR3aa: CASSLRTVGYTF; CDR3nt: TGTGCCAGCAGCCTAAGGACAGTCGGCTACACCTTC
abundance: few; v_gene: TRBV7-2; d_gene: TRBD1; j_gene: TRBJ2-3; CDR3aa: CASSARTGSVTDTQYF; CDR3nt: TGTGCCAGCAGCGCCCGGACAGGTAGTGTTACAGATACGCAGTATTTT
abundance: many; v_gene: TRBV20-1; d_gene: -; j_gene: TRBJ1-2; CDR3aa: CSARVPGLGYTF; CDR3nt: TGCAGTGCTAGAGTTCCAGGACTCGGCTACACCTTC
abundance: -; v_gene: TRBV19; d_gene: -; j_gene: TRBJ2-1; CDR3aa: CASSTGLGPGVEQFF; CDR3nt: TGTGCCAGTAGTACCGGACTCGGCCCTGGGGTTGAGCAGTTCTTC
abundance: few; v_gene: TRBV20-1; d_gene: -; j_gene: TRBJ1-4; CDR3aa: CSAPDRTTNEKLFF; CDR3nt: TGCAGTGCTCCGGACCGTACAACTAATGAAAAACTGTTTTTT
abundance: -; v_gene: TRBV6-1; d_gene: TRBD2; j_gene: TRBJ2-1; CDR3aa: CASSQTSAGPYNEQFF; CDR3nt: TGTGCCAGCAGCCAGACTAGCGCGGGCCCCTACAATGAGCAGTTCTTC
abundance: few; v_gene: TRBV15; d_gene: -; j_gene: TRBJ1-5; CDR3aa: CATSRAAGEGNQPQHF; CDR3nt: TGTGCCACCAGCAGGGCTGCAGGGGAAGGGAATCAGCCCCAGCATTTT
abundance: many; v_gene: TRBV5-1; d_gene: -; j_gene: TRBJ1-1; CDR3aa: CASSLAGTQTEAFF; CDR3nt: TGCGCCAGCAGCTTGGCCGGGACGCAAACTGAAGCTTTCTTT
abundance: few; v_gene: TRBV12-3/TRBV12-4; d_gene: -; j_gene: TRBJ1-6; CDR3aa: CASSFSGLENSPLHF; CDR3nt: TGTGCCAGCAGTTTTTCAGGGTTGGAGAATTCACCCCTCCACTTT
abundance: -; v_gene: TRBV15; d_gene: -; j_gene: TRBJ1-6; CDR3aa: CATSRGSRGNSPLHF; CDR3nt: TGTGCCACCAGCAGAGGCTCTAGGGGAAACTCACCCCTCCACTTT
abundance: -; v_gene: TRBV7-9; d_gene: -; j_gene: TRBJ1-5; CDR3aa: CASSSGLRNQPQHF; CDR3nt: TGTGCCAGCAGCTCGGGTCTCAGAAATCAGCCCCAGCATTTT
abundance: many; v_gene: TRBV12-3/TRBV12-4; d_gene: TRBD2; j_gene: TRBJ2-3; CDR3aa: CASSFAAGGIRTDTQYF; CDR3nt: TGTGCCAGCAGTTTTGCGGCGGGGGGAATACGCACAGATACGCAGTATTTT
abundance: -; v_gene: TRBV7-8; d_gene: TRBD2; j_gene: TRBJ2-5; CDR3aa: CASSWLAGEYQETQYF; CDR3nt: TGTGCCAGCAGCTGGCTAGCGGGGGAGTACCAAGAGACCCAGTACTTC
abundance: -; v_gene: TRBV20-1; d_gene: TRBD2; j_gene: TRBJ2-5; CDR3aa: CSAVPIAGTQETQYF; CDR3nt: TGCAGTGCCGTGCCCATAGCGGGAACCCAAGAGACCCAGTACTTC
abundance: few; v_gene: TRBV20-1; d_gene: TRBD1; j_gene: TRBJ1-3; CDR3aa: CSARATTGVRSGNTIYF; CDR3nt: TGCAGTGCTAGAGCTACTACAGGGGTCCGCTCTGGAAACACCATATATTTT
abundance: few; v_gene: TRBV28; d_gene: TRBD2; j_gene: TRBJ2-7; CDR3aa: CASSLSSFLGTSDEQYF; CDR3nt: TGTGCCAGCAGTTTATCATCCTTCTTAGGGACTAGCGACGAGCAGTACTTC
abundance: few; v_gene: TRBV15; d_gene: -; j_gene: TRBJ2-7; CDR3aa: CATSRDQDTVYEQYF; CDR3nt: TGTGCCACCAGCAGAGATCAGGACACGGTTTACGAGCAGTACTTC
abundance: few; v_gene: TRBV20-1; d_gene: -; j_gene: TRBJ1-3; CDR3aa: CSAQSYAGNTIYF; CDR3nt: TGCAGTGCCCAATCATACGCTGGAAACACCATATATTTT
abundance: -; v_gene: TRBV29-1; d_gene: TRBD2; j_gene: TRBJ2-1; CDR3aa: CSGGTSVCDEQFF; CDR3nt: TGCAGCGGTGGGACTAGCGTATGTGATGAGCAGTTCTTC
abundance: -; v_gene: TRBV7-2; d_gene: -; j_gene: TRBJ2-3; CDR3aa: CASSSHSGPDTQYF; CDR3nt: TGTGCCAGCAGCTCCCATAGTGGGCCAGATACGCAGTATTTT
abundance: few; v_gene: TRBV23-1; d_gene: -; j_gene: TRBJ2-3; CDR3aa: CASREPLRSAPSTDTQYF; CDR3nt: TGCGCCAGCAGAGAACCGCTCCGTAGCGCCCCTAGCACAGATACGCAGTATTTT
abundance: many; v_gene: TRBV5-1; d_gene: -; j_gene: TRBJ2-2; CDR3aa: CASSPDTPGELFF; CDR3nt: TGCGCCAGCAGCCCCGACACCCCCGGGGAGCTGTTTTTT
abundance: -; v_gene: TRBV5-1; d_gene: TRBD1; j_gene: TRBJ2-1; CDR3aa: CASSLGDGTGGPYNEQFF; CDR3nt: TGCGCCAGCAGCTTGGGGGATGGGACAGGGGGTCCCTACAATGAGCAGTTCTTC
abundance: few; v_gene: TRBV28; d_gene: -; j_gene: TRBJ2-1; CDR3aa: CASAIGHEQFF; CDR3nt: TGTGCCAGCGCGATAGGGCATGAGCAGTTCTTC
abundance: few; v_gene: TRBV7-8; d_gene: TRBD1; j_gene: TRBJ2-1; CDR3aa: CASSLTGTGGYNEQFF; CDR3nt: TGTGCCAGCAGCTTAACCGGGACAGGAGGGTACAATGAGCAGTTCTTC